This T cell receptor beta chain comes out of a study of preoperative IRX-2 immunotherapy in early breast cancer. Treatment noted: preoperative locoregional IRX-2 cytokine immunotherapy. Preoperative locoregional IRX-2 cytokine immunotherapy was tested in the phase Ib source study. From germline, CDR1 is SGHRS and CDR2 YFSETQ. The CDR3 consists of 15 residues. The V segment lost 2 bases and the J segment 10 bases; nucleotides outside the gene matches: 10. Generated by immunoSEQ multiplex PCR, the TCRdb table keeps only in-frame clones and is missing some. The top ten clones hold approximately 30% of a sample with 10,000 to 15,000 clones, approximately 91% of them seen once.

This chain joins TRBV5-1 and TRBJ2-1, with TRBD2 matching 9 bases. The material was obtained from a patient treated with IRX-2 immunotherapy. This receptor was identified in a human donor with breast cancer. CDR3 in amino acids: CASSLSLAGAGEQFF. Here the CDR3 DNA reads TGCGCCAGCAGCTTAAGTTTAGCGGGGGCGGGGGAGCAGTTCTTC.